Listed here are 23 T cell receptor beta chains from one sample, sequenced in a study of post-analysis software for immune sequencing data. The antigens of these receptors remain unknown. Findings and caveats of the study: TRBV5-6, TRBV5-1 and TRBV20-1 were among roughly five TRBV segments more frequent in patients than controls.

The TCR beta cDNA libraries carried unique molecular identifiers. Via MiXCR, TCRdb re-called the PCR reads, giving one row per CDR3 protein. Of about 770,000 distinct CDR3 sequences in the sample, about 45% were seen once. Source material: blood. Receptors originate from a girl under 18 with multiple sclerosis.

The chain combines TRBV5-1 with TRBJ2-3; D may be TRBD2 (6 bases). V lost 0 bases, J lost 4 bases, and 12 bases lay in between. Germline CDR1 is SGHRS and CDR2 is YFSETQ. CDR3 size: 15 residues. In DNA, the CDR3 is TGCGCCAGCAGCTTGGACGGGAGTGATCCAGATACGCAGTATTTT. Translation: CASSLDGSDPDTQYF.

This clonotype was observed a single time. This chain uses TRBV7-9 with TRBJ1-4; D unclear. The germline V and J ends were trimmed by 1 base and 1 base, with 7 bases remaining between them. This CDR3 comprises 15 residues. CDR1 SEHNR and CDR2 FQNEAQ come from the germline V gene (reference sequence). The CDR3 loop reads CASSLGGLTNEKLFF. CDR3 bases: TGTGCCAGCAGCTTAGGCGGCTTAACTAATGAAAAACTGTTTTTT.

This clonotype was seen a few times. The rearrangement links TRBV7-9 to TRBJ2-5; 8 bases align to TRBD2. Germline CDR1 SEHNR, CDR2 FQNEAQ (reference sequence). This CDR3 spans 16 amino acids. After removal of 5 bases from V and 0 bases from J, the junction contained 8 bases not matched to a gene. The CDR3 sequence: CASSPSGPAYQETQYF. The CDR3 DNA sequence: TGTGCCAGCAGCCCTAGCGGGCCTGCGTACCAAGAGACCCAGTACTTC.

This clonotype was seen more than once but under ten times. The J gene is TRBJ2-5, the V gene TRBV3-1; 8 bases are shared with TRBD1. Losses at the gene ends were 0 bases for V and 4 bases for J; bases not matched to a gene: 7. Germline-derived CDR1 and CDR2 are LGHDT and YNNKEL (reference sequence). The CDR3 has 16 residues. In nucleotides, the CDR3 is TGTGCCAGCAGCCAAGATTCGGACAGGGTAGGAGAGACCCAGTACTTC. It encodes CASSQDSDRVGETQYF.

The chain has TRBV14 and TRBJ2-1; D not resolved. V was cut by 0 bases and J by 2 bases, with 17 bases left in between. CDR1 SGHDN and CDR2 FVKESK come from the germline V gene. The CDR3 is made up of 18 amino acids. The CDR3 is CASSQDHLSESAYNEQFF. CDR3 in DNA: TGTGCCAGCAGCCAAGATCATCTGAGTGAGAGCGCCTACAATGAGCAGTTCTTC.

J is TRBJ2-3 and V is TRBV5-1; TRBD2 agrees at 10 bases. Unmatched junction bases numbered 12, after V lost 5 bases and J lost 3 bases. Germline lookup yields CDR1 SGHRS and CDR2 YFSETQ. The CDR3 has 17 residues. CDR3: CASSIPASGSRTDTQYF. In nucleotides, the CDR3 is TGCGCCAGCAGTATTCCGGCTAGCGGGAGTCGGACAGATACGCAGTATTTT.

The CDR3 loop is CASSDGGYNEQFF. For the CDR3, the DNA is TGTGCCAGCAGCGACGGAGGCTACAATGAGCAGTTCTTC. The chain joins TRBV9 to TRBJ2-1; D may be TRBD2 (5 bases). This CDR3 has 13 amino acids. The germline V and J ends were trimmed by 3 bases and 3 bases, with 7 bases remaining between them. CDR1 and CDR2 (germline): SGDLS, YYNGEE.

The CDR3: CATTPGLTNEKLFF. DNA of the CDR3: TGTGCCACCACCCCGGGACTGACTAATGAAAAACTGTTTTTT. V is TRBV15 and J is TRBJ1-4, with a possible D match to TRBD1 (5 bases). From germline, CDR1 is LNHNV and CDR2 YYDKDF (reference sequence). Trimming cost V 7 bases and J 2 bases, with 11 bases left between them. There are 14 residues in the CDR3.

This clonotype has only a few counts. The gene calls are TRBV29-1 and TRBJ2-1, with 12 bases that match TRBD2. This CDR3 has 15 residues. Germline-derived CDR1 and CDR2 are SQVTM and ANQGSEA. J gave up 9 bases and V 5 bases, and 11 bases lay outside the gene matches. CDR3 sequence (DNA): TGCAGCGTTCGCCTCCGACTAGCGGGAGAAGCTGAGCAGTTCTTC. Protein product: CSVRLRLAGEAEQFF.

V and J are TRBV27 and TRBJ1-2; D might be TRBD1 (6 bases). Germline V gene data show CDR1 as MNHEY and CDR2 as SMNVEV (reference sequence). The CDR3 spans 14 residues. V lost 6 bases and J 2 bases, leaving 13 bases between the germline ends. The CDR3 nucleotides read TGTGCCAGCAGCCCTAGGGGGATAAACTATGGCTACACCTTC. Its translation is CASSPRGINYGYTF.

J is TRBJ2-3 and V is TRBV7-9, with D uncertain. From germline, CDR1 is SEHNR and CDR2 FQNEAQ (reference sequence). The CDR3 has 12 amino acids. Trimming took off 8 bases at V and 0 bases at J, with 6 bases between the two ends. The DNA for the CDR3 is TGTGCCAGCGCCTTTAGCACAGATACGCAGTATTTT. Translation: CASAFSTDTQYF. Complete variable domain (other parts from reference TRBV7-9 and TRBJ2-3): DTGVSQNPRHKITKRGQNVTFRCDPISEHNRLYWYRQTLGQGPEFLTYFQNEAQLEKSRLLSDRFSAERPKGSFSTLEIQRTEQGDSAMYLCASAFSTDTQYFGPGTRLTVL.

A few counts support this clonotype. The rearrangement uses TRBV24-1 and TRBJ2-3; D is unresolved. Germline loops: CDR1 KGHDR, CDR2 SFDVKD. The CDR3 consists of 15 residues. V was clipped by 0 bases and J by 3 bases, with 9 bases between them. CDR3 DNA: TGTGCCACCAGTGATTTGAGGGTTGGTACAGATACGCAGTATTTT. This translates into CATSDLRVGTDTQYF.

In this sample, this clonotype turned up many times. This rearrangement joins TRBV5-1 to TRBJ2-6; a possible D gene is TRBD1 (6 bases). Trimming cost V 0 bases and J 0 bases, with 10 bases left between them. The length of the CDR3 is 17 residues. The germline V gene encodes CDR1 SGHRS and CDR2 YFSETQ. CDR3 coding DNA: TGCGCCAGCAGCTTGGCTGGACAGATCTCTGGGGCCAACGTCCTGACTTTC. Protein: CASSLAGQISGANVLTF.

The chain uses TRBV2 and TRBJ2-3; 7 bases fit TRBD1. From germline, CDR1 is SNHLY and CDR2 FYNNEI. V was pared by 4 bases and J by 5 bases, with 9 bases of the junction left unmatched. This CDR3 region has 15 residues. CDR3 protein: CASSVTGELGDTQYF. As DNA, the CDR3 is TGTGCCAGCAGTGTTACAGGGGAGTTGGGAGATACGCAGTATTTT.

This clonotype occurred a few times. The V gene is TRBV9, the J gene TRBJ1-4; possibly TRBD1 for D (6 bases). The V gene lost 2 bases and the J gene lost 6 bases, with 8 bases spanning the gap. Germline V gene lookup returns CDR1 SGDLS and CDR2 YYNGEE. CDR3 length: 13 amino acids. The CDR3 coding sequence is TGTGCCAGCAGCGTCAGGGGTGATGAAAAACTGTTTTTT. Its protein product is CASSVRGDEKLFF.

The rearrangement joins TRBV7-8 to TRBJ2-1; 7 positions match TRBD2. The V gene's germline CDR1 is SGHVS and CDR2 FQNEAQ. The CDR3 has 14 amino acids. V lost 3 bases and J lost 5; bases outside the gene matches: 4. CDR3 sequence: CASSFREADNEQFF. DNA for the CDR3: TGTGCCAGCAGCTTCCGGGAGGCGGACAATGAGCAGTTCTTC.

The rearrangement joins TRBV11-1 to TRBJ2-7, with no clear D. V was shortened by 8 bases and J by 3 bases, with 17 bases between the two germline ends. This CDR3 contains 14 residues. Germline assignment: CDR1 SGHAT and CDR2 FQDESV (reference sequence). CDR3 sequence reads: CASGPRTPRYEQYF. CDR3 bases: TGTGCCAGCGGCCCCCGGACCCCTCGCTACGAGCAGTACTTC.

This clonotype was seen a handful of times. This rearrangement joins TRBV5-4 to TRBJ1-1; tentatively, D is TRBD1 (5 bases). Germline CDR1 is SGHNT and CDR2 is YYREEE (reference sequence). V was cut by 0 bases and J by 0 bases, with 6 bases left in between. The CDR3 loop spans 14 amino acids. CDR3 loop: CASSLEGLNTEAFF. In DNA, the CDR3 is TGTGCCAGCAGCTTGGAGGGGTTGAACACTGAAGCTTTCTTT.

V gene TRBV25-1 combines with J gene TRBJ2-7; no reliable D call. Trimming removed 0 bases at V and 2 bases at J, with 11 bases between. Germline-derived CDR1 and CDR2 are MGHDK and SYGVNS. The CDR3 sequence is 15 residues long. The CDR3 loop is CASSEYHGLPYEQYF. The CDR3 nucleotides read TGTGCCAGCAGTGAATATCATGGGCTCCCCTACGAGCAGTACTTC.

This chain links TRBV5-1 with TRBJ1-1; 8 bases fit TRBD1. The CDR3 runs to 15 residues. V lost 3 bases, J lost 2 bases, and 6 bases stayed unmatched. Germline lookup yields CDR1 SGHRS and CDR2 YFSETQ. This CDR3 is CASSSTGVSNTEAFF. CDR3 DNA: TGCGCCAGCAGCTCGACAGGGGTCTCCAACACTGAAGCTTTCTTT. Full variable domain (missing parts from reference TRBV5-1 and TRBJ1-1): KAGVTQTPRYLIKTRGQQVTLSCSPISGHRSVSWYQQTPGQGLQFLFEYFSETQRNKGNFPGRFSGRQFSNSRSEMNVSTLELGDSALYLCASSSTGVSNTEAFFGQGTRLTVV.

The chain recombines TRBV20-1 with TRBJ1-1, with D tentatively TRBD1 (5 bases). Trimming left V 5 bases short and J 1 base short, with 11 bases between. CDR3 length equals 13 residues. Germline CDR1 DFQATT, CDR2 SNEGSKA (reference sequence). CDR3 nucleotides: TGCAGTGCTTTAGGGACGGAGAACACTGAAGCTTTCTTT. Residues: CSALGTENTEAFF.

V is TRBV30 and J is TRBJ1-4; D is uncertain. Trimming pared 2 bases from V and 7 bases from J, leaving 17 bases between. This CDR3 region has 15 residues. Germline CDR1 reads GTSNPN; CDR2 reads SVGIG (reference sequence). The CDR3 sequence: CAWSTIRGKGEKLFF. The CDR3 DNA follows: TGTGCCTGGAGTACGATCCGGGGTAAAGGTGAAAAACTGTTTTTT.

The chain couples TRBV6-1 to TRBJ1-1; the D gene is possibly TRBD1 (5 bases). Between the trimmed V and J ends, which lost 1 base and 8 bases, there was a span of 17 bases. Per the germline V gene, CDR1 is MNHNS and CDR2 is SASEGT. The CDR3 contains 15 residues. CDR3 region: CASSEEEEGSREAFF. The CDR3 coding sequence is TGTGCCAGCAGTGAAGAAGAGGAGGGGTCTCGGGAAGCTTTCTTT.